What follows are 31 T cell receptor beta chains derived from one specimen sequenced in a study of T cell responses to AZD1222 COVID-19 vaccine. Here immunoSEQ multiplex PCR was the method, and the copy in TCRdb shows in-frame clones only, minus some. The sample holds about 84,000 clones; around nine tenths are singletons and the top ten take around a tenth. The sequenced sample was peripheral blood, obtained 28 days after the second AZD1222 dose. These receptors were obtained from an adult who received the AZD1222 COVID-19 vaccine.

The chain carries TRBV11-2 and TRBJ2-3, with D unclear. Looked up from germline, CDR1 is SGHAT and CDR2 is FQNNGV. V gave up 1 base and J gave up 1 base, with 3 bases separating them. The CDR3 has 13 amino acids. CDR3 nucleotide sequence: TGTGCCAGCAGCTTAGCCGGCACAGATACGCAGTATTTT. Translation: CASSLAGTDTQYF.

The J gene is TRBJ1-5, the V gene TRBV12-3 or TRBV12-4, with 10 bases matching TRBD1. CDR3 length: 13 amino acids. The V segment lost 6 bases and the J segment 11 bases; nucleotides outside the gene matches: 7. In DNA, the CDR3 is TGTGCCAGCAGCCCCGGGACAGGGGCGTCCCAGCATTTT. Amino acid sequence: CASSPGTGASQHF.

The rearrangement links TRBV28 to TRBJ2-1; 7 bases match TRBD1. V lost 6 bases, J lost 8 bases, and 13 bases stayed unmatched. CDR3 length: 15 amino acids. Germline V gene data show CDR1 as MDHEN and CDR2 as SYDVKM. The CDR3 sequence: CASSEDDRDTHEQFF. CDR3 in DNA: TGTGCCAGCAGCGAAGACGACAGGGATACCCATGAGCAGTTCTTC.

V usage is TRBV3-1 (or the pseudogene TRBV3-2) and J usage is TRBJ2-7, with 9 bases that match TRBD1. Germline CDR1 LGHDT, CDR2 YNNKEL (reference sequence). V was clipped by 2 bases and J by 2 bases; unmatched bases: 4. This CDR3 comprises 15 residues. CDR3 coding DNA: TGTGCCAGCAGCCAAACAGGGGGCGCCCCCTACGAGCAGTACTTC. Its translation is CASSQTGGAPYEQYF.

The chain has TRBV9 and TRBJ1-6; a weak D match, TRBD1 (5 bases). With 3 bases removed from V and 6 bases from J, the gap between germline ends came to 10 bases. The CDR3 is made up of 14 amino acids. Germline-derived CDR1 and CDR2 are SGDLS and YYNGEE. CDR3 sequence: CASSGDRTNSPLHF. DNA for the CDR3: TGTGCCAGCAGCGGAGACAGAACTAATTCACCCCTCCACTTT.

The chain joins TRBV18 to TRBJ2-7; D not certain. CDR1 KGHSH and CDR2 LQKENI come from the germline V gene. This CDR3 is 12 amino acids long. V lost 2 bases to trimming and J lost 1 base, with 3 bases between them. CDR3: CASSPESYEQYF. CDR3 DNA sequence: TGTGCCAGCTCACCAGAGTCCTACGAGCAGTACTTC.

This clone was seen a single time. The chain couples TRBV18 to TRBJ2-7, with D possibly being TRBD1 (6 bases). V was clipped by 6 bases and J by 3 bases, with 18 bases between them. Looked up from germline, CDR1 is KGHSH and CDR2 is LQKENI. The CDR3 is 15 residues long. The CDR3 spells CASSPDRQIFYEQYF. The DNA of the CDR3 is TGTGCCAGCTCCCCGGACAGACAAATATTCTACGAGCAGTACTTC. Combining the CDR3 with reference TRBV18 and TRBJ2-7 gives the whole variable domain NAGVMQNPRHLVRRRGQEARLRCSPMKGHSHVYWYRQLPEEGLKFMVYLQKENIIDESGMPKERFSAEFPKEGPSILRIQQVVRGDSAAYFCASSPDRQIFYEQYFGPGTRLTVT.

The J gene is TRBJ1-1, the V gene TRBV27; D is uncertain. CDR3 length equals 14 residues. CDR1 MNHEY and CDR2 SMNVEV come from the germline V gene (reference sequence). The ends were cut back, 3 bases at V and 2 bases at J, with 10 bases in the middle. The DNA of the CDR3 is TGTGCCAGCAGTTTCCCTAACCCAAACACTGAAGCTTTCTTT. Its translation is CASSFPNPNTEAFF.

V is TRBV19 and J is TRBJ1-2; D perhaps matches TRBD1 (5 bases). The germline V and J ends were trimmed by 5 bases and 7 bases, with 17 bases remaining between them. Germline V gene data show CDR1 as LNHDA and CDR2 as SQIVND (reference sequence). The CDR3 sequence is 14 residues long. The DNA for the CDR3 is TGTGCCAGTAGTGTCCAGGGTGCCCTCTCTGGCTACACCTTC. Encoded protein: CASSVQGALSGYTF.

This chain joins TRBV27 and TRBJ2-3; TRBD2 matches at 9 bases. This CDR3 contains 16 residues. With 6 bases clipped from V and 2 bases from J, the junction kept 9 bases outside the gene matches. Germline V gene sequence: CDR1 MNHEY, CDR2 SMNVEV (reference sequence). The CDR3 DNA is TGTGCCAGCAGCCCCCTTAGCGGGGGACTCACAGATACGCAGTATTTT. This sequence encodes CASSPLSGGLTDTQYF.

The chain couples TRBV7-2 to TRBJ1-2; D not resolved. The CDR3 contains 14 residues. Germline V gene sequence: CDR1 SGHTA, CDR2 FQGNSA. The ends were cut back, 1 base at V and 0 bases at J, with 6 bases in the middle. The CDR3 nucleotides are TGTGCCAGCAGCTTAGTCACGCCTAACTATGGCTACACCTTC. Translating it yields CASSLVTPNYGYTF.

The J gene is TRBJ1-2, the V gene TRBV5-6; the D is unclear. The CDR3 sequence is 12 residues long. Germline V gene data show CDR1 as SGHDT and CDR2 as YYEEEE. V dropped 3 bases and J dropped 8 bases, with 11 bases sitting between them. CDR3 region: CASSSKPGGYTF. The CDR3 DNA follows: TGTGCCAGCAGCTCAAAACCGGGAGGCTACACCTTC.

This chain joins TRBV18 and TRBJ2-1, with 13 bases lining up with TRBD2. Germline V CDR1 and CDR2: KGHSH, LQKENI. CDR3 length equals 16 residues. Germline trimming cut 3 bases from V and 8 bases from J; bases unmatched to any gene: 7. CDR3 DNA sequence: TGTGCCAGCTCACCCTTACTAGCGGGGGGGCCGGATGAGCAGTTCTTC. Its translation: CASSPLLAGGPDEQFF.

For the CDR3, the DNA is TGTGCCAGCAGCGTAGGGGCAGGGGGCGCCGGCACTGAAGCTTTCTTT. Its protein is CASSVGAGGAGTEAFF. The chain is built from TRBV9 and TRBJ1-1; 8 bases are a match to TRBD1. The CDR3 is 16 amino acids. V shed 0 bases and J 4 bases; nucleotides not matched to a gene: 8. The germline gives CDR1 SGDLS, CDR2 YYNGEE.

CDR3 protein: CASRYRNYGYTF. CDR3 sequence (DNA): TGTGCCAGCAGGTATAGAAACTATGGCTACACCTTC. The chain combines TRBV12-3 or TRBV12-4 with TRBJ1-2; D unclear. This CDR3 is 12 amino acids long. The V gene lost 6 bases and the J gene lost 2 bases, with 7 bases spanning the gap.

J is TRBJ1-6 and V is TRBV7-3; D gene uncertain. The length of the CDR3 is 16 residues. The germline V and J ends were trimmed by 0 bases and 7 bases, with 13 bases remaining between them. Germline CDR1 SGHTA, CDR2 FQGTGA. CDR3 residues: CASSLTGFGSNSPLHF. For the CDR3, the DNA is TGTGCCAGCAGCTTAACGGGGTTCGGTTCGAATTCACCCCTCCACTTT.

This clone was seen only once. The CDR3 nucleotides are TGCGCCAGCCGCTGGGGACTAGCTAGCTACGAGCAGTACTTC. Its protein product is CASRWGLASYEQYF. The chain uses TRBV5-1 and TRBJ2-7; 9 nucleotides match TRBD2. J gave up 3 bases and V 7 bases, and 8 bases lay outside the gene matches. The CDR3 is made up of 14 amino acids. Germline lookup yields CDR1 SGHRS and CDR2 YFSETQ.

This sequence joins TRBV7-3 and TRBJ2-6; maybe TRBD1 (6 bases). The CDR3 is made up of 12 amino acids. CDR1 and CDR2 from the germline V gene are SGHTA and FQGTGA. The V gene lost 11 bases and the J gene lost 4 bases, with 9 bases spanning the gap. The CDR3 spells CAGTPGANVLTF. DNA of the CDR3: TGTGCCGGGACACCGGGGGCCAACGTCCTGACTTTC.

The CDR3 here is CASSPSGFSYEQYF. For the CDR3, the DNA is TGTGCCAGCAGCCCAAGTGGATTCTCCTACGAGCAGTACTTC. The genes are TRBV7-9 and TRBJ2-7; D unclear. CDR1 is SEHNR and CDR2 is FQNEAQ in the germline V gene (reference sequence). The germline V and J ends were trimmed by 5 bases and 0 bases, with 11 bases remaining between them. The CDR3 runs to 14 residues. The variable domain in full, completed from reference TRBV7-9 and TRBJ2-7, reads DTGVSQNPRHKITKRGQNVTFRCDPISEHNRLYWYRQTLGQGPEFLTYFQNEAQLEKSRLLSDRFSAERPKGSFSTLEIQRTEQGDSAMYLCASSPSGFSYEQYFGPGTRLTVT.

The rearrangement links TRBV2 to TRBJ1-5; D is uncertain. The germline V gene encodes CDR1 SNHLY and CDR2 FYNNEI. CDR3 length: 14 amino acids. Trimming took off 6 bases at V and 9 bases at J, with 18 bases between the two ends. The DNA of the CDR3 is TGTGCCAGCAGCGGACGGGCGGTGGAGCTGCCCCAGCATTTT. Protein sequence: CASSGRAVELPQHF.

The V and J genes are TRBV9 and TRBJ1-6; possibly TRBD1 for D (5 bases). Per the germline V gene, CDR1 is SGDLS and CDR2 is YYNGEE. The V and J ends lost 4 bases and 8 bases respectively, with 16 bases between them. There are 15 residues in the CDR3. The CDR3 protein is CASSTEGTADSPLHF. The CDR3, as DNA: TGTGCCAGCAGCACGGAGGGGACCGCCGATTCACCCCTCCACTTT.

The chain joins TRBV30 to TRBJ1-5; D perhaps matches TRBD1 (5 bases). Per germline, CDR1 GTSNPN and CDR2 SVGIG (reference sequence). The CDR3 runs 15 residues. Trimming left V 0 bases short and J 7 bases short, with 16 bases between. CDR3 loop: CAWSVSPGWGQPQHF. DNA of the CDR3: TGTGCCTGGAGTGTAAGTCCGGGGTGGGGGCAGCCCCAGCATTTT.

The genes are TRBV5-6 and TRBJ1-5; D gene unclear. Germline V lookup: CDR1 SGHDT, CDR2 YYEEEE. V lost 0 bases, J lost 4 bases, and 8 bases lay in between. This CDR3 has 14 amino acids. CDR3 nucleotide sequence: TGTGCCAGCAGCTTGGGTCTTGGGAATCAGCCCCAGCATTTT. Translated: CASSLGLGNQPQHF.

In its sample, this clone was seen once. The genes are TRBV19 and TRBJ1-5; D is unclear. The CDR3 spans 14 residues. Germline CDR1 reads LNHDA; CDR2 reads SQIVND (reference sequence). V was pared by 7 bases and J by 3 bases, with 13 bases between. The CDR3 DNA is TGTGCCAGTAAAGGAAGGTGGGACAATCAGCCCCAGCATTTT. The encoded protein is CASKGRWDNQPQHF.

The V call is TRBV10-3, the J call TRBJ2-7; tentatively, D is TRBD1 (6 bases). V was cut by 3 bases and J by 1 base, with 13 bases left in between. From germline, CDR1 is ENHRY and CDR2 SYGVKD. The length of the CDR3 is 15 residues. The CDR3 DNA sequence: TGTGCCATCAGTGAAGGGCCAGGGGTGTCCTACGAGCAGTACTTC. Protein product: CAISEGPGVSYEQYF.

The rearrangement joins TRBV3-1 (or the pseudogene TRBV3-2) to TRBJ1-2; 10 bases agree with TRBD1. In germline, CDR1 is LGHDT, CDR2 YNNKEL (reference sequence). With 6 bases clipped from V and 5 bases from J, the junction kept 6 bases outside the gene matches. CDR3 length equals 14 residues. CDR3 in amino acids: CASRGTGEDYGYTF. The CDR3 nucleotides are TGTGCCAGCAGGGGGACAGGGGAGGATTATGGCTACACCTTC.

The chain uses TRBV27 and TRBJ1-5, with D tentatively TRBD1 (5 bases). Germline values: CDR1 MNHEY, CDR2 SMNVEV (reference sequence). The CDR3 is 15 residues long. The germline V and J ends were trimmed by 5 bases and 4 bases, with 15 bases remaining between them. CDR3 protein: CASSPFNGANQPQHF. The DNA of the CDR3 is TGTGCCAGCAGTCCATTCAATGGGGCTAATCAGCCCCAGCATTTT.

V gene TRBV6-5 combines with J gene TRBJ2-2; weak D call: TRBD1 (5 bases). V was pared by 6 bases and J by 4 bases, with 12 bases between. The CDR3 consists of 14 residues. CDR1 MNHEY and CDR2 SVGAGI come from the germline V gene. DNA for the CDR3: TGTGCCAGCAGGAGGACATTGAGCACCGGGGAGCTGTTTTTT. It translates to CASRRTLSTGELFF.

The gene calls are TRBV7-2 and TRBJ1-2; 8 nucleotides agree with TRBD1. Trimming cost V 3 bases and J 2 bases; bases outside gene matches: 5. Germline-derived CDR1 and CDR2 are SGHTA and FQGNSA. The CDR3 extends over 15 amino acids. DNA for the CDR3: TGTGCCAGCAGCTTTTCGACAGGGGTGAACTATGGCTACACCTTC. Its protein product is CASSFSTGVNYGYTF.

This rearrangement joins TRBV9 to TRBJ2-7; 8 nucleotides match TRBD2. V was pared by 0 bases and J by 4 bases, with 6 bases of the junction left unmatched. The germline CDR1 and CDR2 sequences are SGDLS and YYNGEE. This CDR3 region has 15 residues. The CDR3 sequence is CASSVGPGGQYEQYF. The CDR3 nucleotides read TGTGCCAGCAGCGTAGGGCCGGGGGGGCAGTACGAGCAGTACTTC. The variable domain in full, completed from reference TRBV9 and TRBJ2-7, reads DSGVTQTPKHLITATGQRVTLRCSPRSGDLSVYWYQQSLDQGLQFLIQYYNGEERAKGNILERFSAQQFPDLHSELNLSSLELGDSALYFCASSVGPGGQYEQYFGPGTRLTVT.

The chain joins TRBV9 to TRBJ2-2, with D perhaps matching TRBD1 (7 bases). The CDR3 spans 16 residues. Germline CDR1 and CDR2: SGDLS and YYNGEE. V lost 6 bases, J lost 0 bases, and 15 bases lay in between. As DNA, the CDR3 is TGTGCCAGCAACCTCAGGGGGGCAGCGAACACCGGGGAGCTGTTTTTT. Its protein product is CASNLRGAANTGELFF.